This TCR beta chain was sequenced in a study of T cell repertoires in cytomegalovirus infection. This clonotype was counted only a few times. The antigen remains undetermined. TCRdb processed the reads anew with MiXCR; each CDR3 protein has one entry. Seen here are approximately 990,000 distinct CDR3 sequences, about 33% observed once, and the top ten hold around 15%. CDR3 length: 13 residues. The germline V and J ends were trimmed by 0 bases and 4 bases, with 7 bases remaining between them. Germline assignment: CDR1 SGHNT and CDR2 YYREEE (reference sequence). The chain joins TRBV5-4 to TRBJ2-5; D is ambiguous. The starting material was cultured CD8+ T cells from PBMCs, obtained from culture after CMV antigen stimulation. The receptor's source is a human donor in good health (CMV status not recorded). Some clones in this sample may be carry-over from other donors' samples. The CDR3 is CASSLGNGETQYF. CDR3 nucleotides: TGTGCCAGCAGCTTGGGTAACGGAGAGACCCAGTACTTC.